This note documents a single T cell receptor beta chain sequence. The antigen is unknown. This entry belongs to a study of post-analysis software for immune sequencing data. Unique molecular identifiers were carried by the TCR beta cDNA libraries. T cells numbering roughly 1 to 10 million gave rise to around 500,000 cDNA molecules. TCRdb re-analysed the PCR reads in MiXCR, keeping a single row per CDR3 protein. The table has hundreds of thousands of distinct CDR3 sequences, roughly 50% seen once. This CDR3 is 15 amino acids long. V lost 3 bases and J 4 bases, leaving 12 bases between the germline ends. General study points: For normalized Chao1 diversity, multiple sclerosis patients scored significantly lower than controls did. Roughly five TRBV segments appeared more often in patients than in controls, and TRBV5-6, TRBV5-1 and TRBV20-1 were among these. F measure showed strong co-clustering of same-batch samples.

The material sequenced was blood. This clonotype was sampled from a girl aged 10 to 17 with multiple sclerosis. The chain uses TRBV12-3 or TRBV12-4 and TRBJ2-2; D gene uncertain. The DNA of the CDR3 is TGTGCCAGCAGTTTCCTGGGAATGGGCACCGGGGAGCTGTTTTTT. This encodes CASSFLGMGTGELFF.